The 23 T cell receptor beta chains given below trace back to one sample, sequenced in a study of blood T cell repertoires in COVID-19. Generated by immunoSEQ multiplex PCR, the TCRdb table keeps only in-frame clones and is missing some. This sample yields around 180,000 clones, of which around 82% are seen a single time; over 9.5% belongs to the top ten. Source material: peripheral blood. These receptors were taken from a woman aged 80 or over with active or convalescent COVID-19.

This chain links TRBV24-1 with TRBJ2-3; D is uncertain. Per germline, CDR1 KGHDR and CDR2 SFDVKD. Trimming took off 4 bases at V and 2 bases at J, with 3 bases between the two ends. The CDR3 spans 12 residues. CDR3: CATSDYTDTQYF. Here the CDR3 DNA reads TGTGCCACCAGTGACTACACAGATACGCAGTATTTT.

This clone was recorded a few times. The chain joins TRBV5-6 to TRBJ2-1, with D possibly matching TRBD1 (5 bases). V shed 1 base and J shed 5 bases, with 16 bases lying between them. Germline-derived CDR1 and CDR2 are SGHDT and YYEEEE. This CDR3 has 16 amino acids. This chain's CDR3 is CASSLMQALGDNEQFF. CDR3 nucleotides: TGTGCCAGCAGCTTGATGCAGGCCCTAGGGGACAATGAGCAGTTCTTC.

This clone showed up just once. This rearrangement joins TRBV7-9 to TRBJ1-3; D is unresolved. Trimming pared 5 bases from V and 3 bases from J, leaving 14 bases between. The CDR3 totals 15 residues. Germline V gives CDR1 SEHNR, CDR2 FQNEAQ (reference sequence). CDR3 loop: CASSPFGVIGNTIYF. DNA for the CDR3: TGTGCCAGCAGCCCCTTCGGGGTCATTGGAAACACCATATATTTT. Based on the CDR3 plus reference TRBV7-9 and TRBJ1-3, the full variable domain is DTGVSQNPRHKITKRGQNVTFRCDPISEHNRLYWYRQTLGQGPEFLTYFQNEAQLEKSRLLSDRFSAERPKGSFSTLEIQRTEQGDSAMYLCASSPFGVIGNTIYFGEGSWLTVV.

V is TRBV19 and J is TRBJ1-3; D remains ambiguous. Trimming cost V 7 bases and J 4 bases, with 8 bases left between them. The V gene's germline CDR1 is LNHDA and CDR2 SQIVND (reference sequence). The CDR3 totals 12 residues. CDR3 protein: CASKSDGNTIYF. CDR3 DNA: TGTGCCAGTAAGAGCGACGGAAACACCATATATTTT.

This sequence joins TRBV7-9 and TRBJ1-2; 8 bases are shared with TRBD1. The CDR3 consists of 17 residues. The germline V gene has CDR1 SEHNR and CDR2 FQNEAQ (reference sequence). J lost 4 bases, V lost 6 bases, and 16 bases had no gene match. As DNA, the CDR3 is TGTGCCAGCAGTTCCGACAGGGGAGGATTTTTTGGCTATGGCTACACCTTC. Amino acid sequence: CASSSDRGGFFGYGYTF.

The J gene is TRBJ1-2, the V gene TRBV30; 7 nucleotides match TRBD1. V was clipped by 7 bases and J by 7 bases; unmatched bases: 12. The germline V gene encodes CDR1 GTSNPN and CDR2 SVGIG (reference sequence). This CDR3 is 13 amino acids long. CDR3 protein: CALSSTRGAGYTF. Here the CDR3 DNA reads TGTGCCTTATCATCGACCAGGGGGGCTGGCTACACCTTC.

This clone appeared a few times. V is TRBV6-1 and J is TRBJ2-7; D might be TRBD1 (5 bases). Trimming stripped 2 bases from V and 5 bases from J, with 16 bases between. This CDR3 is 15 amino acids long. The V gene's germline CDR1 is MNHNS and CDR2 SASEGT. Here the CDR3 DNA reads TGTGCCAGCAGTGAAATCCCCAGGGTTGGCGACGAGCAGTACTTC. It is translated as CASSEIPRVGDEQYF.

The chain couples TRBV5-6 to TRBJ2-1; 7 bases align to TRBD2. CDR1 SGHDT and CDR2 YYEEEE come from the germline V gene. V was pared by 0 bases and J by 4 bases, with 10 bases of the junction left unmatched. CDR3 length: 17 amino acids. The CDR3 spells CASSLERASGTYNEQFF. CDR3 sequence (DNA): TGTGCCAGCAGCTTGGAGAGGGCCAGCGGGACTTACAATGAGCAGTTCTTC.

This clone was detected a few times. This chain connects TRBV28 to TRBJ1-6; unclear D gene. V lost 3 bases, J lost 6 bases, and 12 bases lay in between. The CDR3 sequence is 15 residues long. In germline, CDR1 is MDHEN, CDR2 SYDVKM. CDR3 in DNA: TGTGCCAGCAGTTTTTCCTCGGGGTCTAATTCACCCCTCCACTTT. Residues: CASSFSSGSNSPLHF.

V and J are TRBV19 and TRBJ1-1, with a tentative D call TRBD1 (5 bases). Germline V gene lookup returns CDR1 LNHDA and CDR2 SQIVND (reference sequence). The CDR3 contains 14 residues. Trimming left V 3 bases short and J 5 bases short, with 13 bases between. The CDR3 sequence is CASSITGGGTEAFF. The CDR3 DNA sequence: TGTGCCAGTAGTATCACCGGGGGAGGAACTGAAGCTTTCTTT. The variable domain in full, completed from reference TRBV19 and TRBJ1-1, reads DGGITQSPKYLFRKEGQNVTLSCEQNLNHDAMYWYRQDPGQGLRLIYYSQIVNDFQKGDIAEGYSVSREKKESFPLTVTSAQKNPTAFYLCASSITGGGTEAFFGQGTRLTVV.

This clone was observed a few times. J is TRBJ2-7 and V is TRBV13; 9 bases agree with TRBD1. The length of the CDR3 is 15 residues. V trimming: 6 bases; J trimming: 1 base; junction bases outside the gene matches: 7. Germline CDR1 PRHDT, CDR2 FYEKMQ (reference sequence). The CDR3 nucleotides are TGTGCCAGCAGACCCGGGACAGGGTATTCCTACGAGCAGTACTTC. This codes for CASRPGTGYSYEQYF. The whole variable domain, remainder taken from reference TRBV13 and TRBJ2-7, is AAGVIQSPRHLIKEKRETATLKCYPIPRHDTVYWYQQGPGQDPQFLISFYEKMQSDKGSIPDRFSAQQFSDYHSELNMSSLELGDSALYFCASRPGTGYSYEQYFGPGTRLTVT.

The J gene is TRBJ1-5, the V gene TRBV2; D is possibly TRBD1 (6 bases). The CDR3 loop spans 14 amino acids. Germline CDR1 SNHLY, CDR2 FYNNEI. V dropped 9 bases and J dropped 2 bases, with 14 bases sitting between them. The CDR3 sequence: CASVRDKGNQPQHF. Written as DNA, the CDR3 is TGTGCCAGTGTCCGGGACAAAGGCAATCAGCCCCAGCATTTT.

The chain employs TRBV5-1 and TRBJ2-1; 7 bases match TRBD1. Germline CDR1 SGHRS, CDR2 YFSETQ. The CDR3 is made up of 13 amino acids. The V segment lost 0 bases and the J segment 6 bases; nucleotides outside the gene matches: 0. The CDR3 protein is CASSLDRGNEQFF. DNA for the CDR3: TGCGCCAGCAGCTTGGACAGGGGCAATGAGCAGTTCTTC.

This sequence joins TRBV23-1 and TRBJ1-1; a possible D gene is TRBD1 (6 bases). TRBV23-1 is an open reading frame, and its role is uncertain. The CDR3 runs to 18 residues. V lost 0 bases and J 1 base, leaving 18 bases between the germline ends. Here the CDR3 DNA reads TGCGCCAGCAGTCAATCGGTGGGGAGTCACAGGGAGAACACTGAAGCTTTCTTT. This sequence encodes CASSQSVGSHRENTEAFF.

This clone was counted only a few times. The CDR3 sequence: CATSRDRDSSYEQYF. The CDR3 DNA sequence: TGTGCCACCAGCAGAGATCGGGACAGCTCCTACGAGCAGTACTTC. The J gene is TRBJ2-7, the V gene TRBV15; TRBD1 matches 7 bases. This CDR3 is 15 amino acids long. In germline, CDR1 is LNHNV, CDR2 YYDKDF (reference sequence). Trimming took 0 bases from V and 0 from J; bases not matched to a gene: 2.

The gene calls are TRBV5-6 and TRBJ2-7; D may be TRBD2 (6 bases). V lost 0 bases to trimming and J lost 1 base, with 11 bases between them. There are 15 residues in the CDR3. Per germline, CDR1 SGHDT and CDR2 YYEEEE. CDR3 sequence reads: CASSLGGGRSYEQYF. CDR3 sequence (DNA): TGTGCCAGCAGCTTGGGAGGTGGGAGGTCCTACGAGCAGTACTTC.

A few counts support this clone. The chain uses TRBV7-9 and TRBJ2-7, with TRBD1 identical over 7 bases. Per the germline V gene, CDR1 is SEHNR and CDR2 is FQNEAQ (reference sequence). Trimming removed 4 bases from V and 0 bases from J; junction bases left unmatched: 9. The CDR3 totals 16 residues. CDR3 DNA: TGTGCCAGCAGCTCCTGGGGACAGAAGAGCTCCTACGAGCAGTACTTC. This encodes CASSSWGQKSSYEQYF.

The chain has TRBV4-2 and TRBJ2-2, with 7 positions matching TRBD2. With 4 bases clipped from V and 4 bases from J, the junction kept 12 bases outside the gene matches. From germline, CDR1 is LGHNA and CDR2 YNFKEQ. This CDR3 region has 17 residues. CDR3 in amino acids: CASSPAGAVGSTGELFF. The CDR3 DNA is TGTGCCAGCAGCCCGGCGGGAGCGGTTGGTAGCACCGGGGAGCTGTTTTTT.

This clone was counted between two and nine times. Distinct nucleotide sequences in the sample also encode this CDR3. This rearrangement joins TRBV12-3 or TRBV12-4 to TRBJ1-1; weak D call: TRBD1 (6 bases). V lost 5 bases and J 2 bases, leaving 9 bases between the germline ends. This CDR3 spans 13 amino acids. The chain's CDR3 is CASSLQGNTEAFF. Here the CDR3 DNA reads TGTGCCAGCAGTCTACAGGGTAACACTGAAGCTTTCTTT.

The V and J genes are TRBV15 and TRBJ2-7; TRBD2 might be the D (6 bases). In germline, CDR1 is LNHNV, CDR2 YYDKDF (reference sequence). Trimming stripped 0 bases from V and 6 bases from J, with 6 bases between. The CDR3 spans 12 residues. CDR3 coding DNA: TGTGCCACCAGCAGAGAGGGAGGCGAGCAGTACTTC. It is translated as CATSREGGEQYF. The complete variable domain, with remaining parts taken from reference TRBV15 and TRBJ2-7, reads DAMVIQNPRYQVTQFGKPVTLSCSQTLNHNVMYWYQQKSSQAPKLLFHYYDKDFNNEADTPDNFQSRRPNTSFCFLDIRSPGLGDTAMYLCATSREGGEQYFGPGTRLTVT.

This sequence joins TRBV5-1 and TRBJ2-1; D is unclear. Germline loops: CDR1 SGHRS, CDR2 YFSETQ. The CDR3 loop spans 15 amino acids. V lost 5 bases, J lost 5 bases, and 17 bases lay in between. CDR3 sequence reads: CASRLGYLSNNEQFF. The CDR3 DNA follows: TGCGCCAGCAGACTCGGGTACTTGAGTAACAATGAGCAGTTCTTC.

The rearrangement links TRBV18 to TRBJ1-1, with TRBD1 matching 8 bases. J was trimmed by 1 base and V by 10 bases; bases with no gene match: 8. Germline V lookup: CDR1 KGHSH, CDR2 LQKENI. The CDR3 is 14 residues long. The CDR3 nucleotides read TGTGCCACCACGAGGGACAGGACGAACACTGAAGCTTTCTTT. Translation: CATTRDRTNTEAFF.

The chain recombines TRBV5-4 with TRBJ1-6; D is possibly TRBD1 (5 bases). This CDR3 is 15 amino acids long. V lost 4 bases and J 10 bases, leaving 18 bases between the germline ends. CDR1 and CDR2 (germline): SGHNT, YYREEE (reference sequence). The CDR3 is CASSPGAAGFSPLHF. CDR3 coding DNA: TGTGCCAGCAGCCCGGGTGCGGCAGGGTTCTCACCCCTCCACTTT.